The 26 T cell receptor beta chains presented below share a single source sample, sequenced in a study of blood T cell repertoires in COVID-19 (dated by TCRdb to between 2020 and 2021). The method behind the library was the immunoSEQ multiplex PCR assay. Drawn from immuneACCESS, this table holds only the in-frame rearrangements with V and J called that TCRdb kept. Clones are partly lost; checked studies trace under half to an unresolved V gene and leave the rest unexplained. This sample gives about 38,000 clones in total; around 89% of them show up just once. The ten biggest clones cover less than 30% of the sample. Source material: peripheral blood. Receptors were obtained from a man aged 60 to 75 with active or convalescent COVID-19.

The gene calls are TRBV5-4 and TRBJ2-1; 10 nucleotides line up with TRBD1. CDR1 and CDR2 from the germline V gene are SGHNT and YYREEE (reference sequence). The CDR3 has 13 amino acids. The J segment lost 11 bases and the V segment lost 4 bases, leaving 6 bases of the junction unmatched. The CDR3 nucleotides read TGTGCCAGCAGCAGGACAGGGGGTATTCAGCAGTTCTTC. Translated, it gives CASSRTGGIQQFF.

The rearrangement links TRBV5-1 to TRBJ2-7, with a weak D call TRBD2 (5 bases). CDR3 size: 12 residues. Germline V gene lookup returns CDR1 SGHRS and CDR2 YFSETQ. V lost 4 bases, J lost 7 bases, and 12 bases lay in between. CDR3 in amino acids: CASSPLVGEQYF. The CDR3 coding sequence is TGCGCCAGCAGCCCACTAGTGGGGGAGCAGTACTTC.

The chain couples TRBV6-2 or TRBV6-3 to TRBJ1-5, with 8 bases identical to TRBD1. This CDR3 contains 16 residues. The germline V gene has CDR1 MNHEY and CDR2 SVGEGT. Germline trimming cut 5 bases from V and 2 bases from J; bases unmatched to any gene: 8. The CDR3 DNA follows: TGTGCCAGCAGTGACAGGGGTGAAAGTGGCAATCAGCCCCAGCATTTT. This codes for CASSDRGESGNQPQHF.

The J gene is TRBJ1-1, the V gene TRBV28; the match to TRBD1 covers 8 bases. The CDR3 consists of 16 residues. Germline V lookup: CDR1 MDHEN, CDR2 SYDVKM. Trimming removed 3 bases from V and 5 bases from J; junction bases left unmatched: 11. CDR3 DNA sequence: TGTGCCAGCAGTTTTTCGGGACAGGTTTATCGGACTGAAGCTTTCTTT. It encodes CASSFSGQVYRTEAFF.

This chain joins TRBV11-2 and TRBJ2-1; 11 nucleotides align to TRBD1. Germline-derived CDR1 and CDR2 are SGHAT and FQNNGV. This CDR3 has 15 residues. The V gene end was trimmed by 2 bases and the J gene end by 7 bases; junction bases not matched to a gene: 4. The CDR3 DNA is TGTGCCAGCAGCTTATACGGACAGGGGGCAAATGAGCAGTTCTTC. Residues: CASSLYGQGANEQFF.

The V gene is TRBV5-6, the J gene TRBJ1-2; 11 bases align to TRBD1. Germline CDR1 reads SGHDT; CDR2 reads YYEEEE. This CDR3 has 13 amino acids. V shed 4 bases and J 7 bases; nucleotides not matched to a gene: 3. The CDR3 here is CASSKDRGPGYTF. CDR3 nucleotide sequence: TGTGCCAGCAGCAAGGACAGGGGGCCTGGCTACACCTTC. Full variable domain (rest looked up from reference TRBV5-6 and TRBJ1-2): DAGVTQSPTHLIKTRGQQVTLRCSPKSGHDTVSWYQQALGQGPQFIFQYYEEEERQRGNFPDRFSGHQFPNYSSELNVNALLLGDSALYLCASSKDRGPGYTFGSGTRLTVV.

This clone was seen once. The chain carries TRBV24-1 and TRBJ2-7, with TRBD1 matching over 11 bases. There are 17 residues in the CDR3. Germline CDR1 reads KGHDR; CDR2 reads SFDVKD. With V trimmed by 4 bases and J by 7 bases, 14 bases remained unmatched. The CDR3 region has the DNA TGTGCCACCAGTGAACCCCCCGGGACAGGGGGGTCGGGTGAGCAGTACTTC. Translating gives CATSEPPGTGGSGEQYF.

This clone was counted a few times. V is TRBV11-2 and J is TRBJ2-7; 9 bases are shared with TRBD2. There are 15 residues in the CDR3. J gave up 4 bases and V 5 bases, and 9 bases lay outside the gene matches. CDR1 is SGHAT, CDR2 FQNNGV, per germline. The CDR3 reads CASSRISGSGYEQYF. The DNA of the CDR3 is TGTGCCAGCAGCCGAATTAGCGGGAGCGGGTACGAGCAGTACTTC.

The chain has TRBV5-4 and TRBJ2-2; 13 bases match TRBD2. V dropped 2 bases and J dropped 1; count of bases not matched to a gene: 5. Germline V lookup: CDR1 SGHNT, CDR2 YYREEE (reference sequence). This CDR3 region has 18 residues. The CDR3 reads CASSLKGLAGRNTGELFF. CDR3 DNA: TGTGCCAGCAGCTTAAAGGGACTAGCGGGAAGGAACACCGGGGAGCTGTTTTTT.

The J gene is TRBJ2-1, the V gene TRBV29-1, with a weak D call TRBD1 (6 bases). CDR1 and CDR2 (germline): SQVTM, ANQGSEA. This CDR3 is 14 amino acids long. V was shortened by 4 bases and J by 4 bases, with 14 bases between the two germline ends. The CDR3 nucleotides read TGCAGCGTTGTTCTTGGGACACAATACAATGAGCAGTTCTTC. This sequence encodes CSVVLGTQYNEQFF.

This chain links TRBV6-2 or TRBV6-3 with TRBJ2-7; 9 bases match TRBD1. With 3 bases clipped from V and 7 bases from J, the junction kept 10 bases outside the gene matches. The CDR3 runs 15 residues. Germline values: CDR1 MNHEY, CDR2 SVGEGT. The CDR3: CASSYSDRGRREQYF. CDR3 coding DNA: TGTGCCAGCAGTTATTCGGACAGGGGTCGTCGGGAGCAGTACTTC.

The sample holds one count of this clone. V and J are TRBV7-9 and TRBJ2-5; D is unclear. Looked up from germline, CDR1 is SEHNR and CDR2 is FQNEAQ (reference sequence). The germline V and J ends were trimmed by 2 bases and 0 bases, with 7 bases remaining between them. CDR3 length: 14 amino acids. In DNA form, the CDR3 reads TGTGCCAGCAGCTTACGCCACAACCAAGAGACCCAGTACTTC. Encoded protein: CASSLRHNQETQYF.

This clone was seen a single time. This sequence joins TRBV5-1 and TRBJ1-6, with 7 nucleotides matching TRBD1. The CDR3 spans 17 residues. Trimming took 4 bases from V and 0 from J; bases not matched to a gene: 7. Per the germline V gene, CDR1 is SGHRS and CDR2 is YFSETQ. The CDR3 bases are TGCGCCAGCAGCCAAACGGGACAGAGCTCCTATAATTCACCCCTCCACTTT. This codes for CASSQTGQSSYNSPLHF. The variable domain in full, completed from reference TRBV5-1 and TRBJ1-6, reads KAGVTQTPRYLIKTRGQQVTLSCSPISGHRSVSWYQQTPGQGLQFLFEYFSETQRNKGNFPGRFSGRQFSNSRSEMNVSTLELGDSALYLCASSQTGQSSYNSPLHFGNGTRLTVT.

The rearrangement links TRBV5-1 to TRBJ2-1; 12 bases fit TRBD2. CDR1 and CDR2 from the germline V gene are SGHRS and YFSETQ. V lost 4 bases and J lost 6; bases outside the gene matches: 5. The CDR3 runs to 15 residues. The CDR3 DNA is TGCGCCAGCAGCGGCGGACTAGCGGGACCCAATGAGCAGTTCTTC. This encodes CASSGGLAGPNEQFF.

The CDR3 nucleotides are TGTGCCAGCAGTTTTCTCTATCGACAGGACGAGACCCAGTACTTC. Protein sequence: CASSFLYRQDETQYF. The rearrangement joins TRBV27 to TRBJ2-5, with D maybe TRBD1 (6 bases). This CDR3 comprises 15 residues. The germline V gene encodes CDR1 MNHEY and CDR2 SMNVEV (reference sequence). Between the trimmed V and J ends, which lost 3 bases and 5 bases, there was a span of 16 bases.

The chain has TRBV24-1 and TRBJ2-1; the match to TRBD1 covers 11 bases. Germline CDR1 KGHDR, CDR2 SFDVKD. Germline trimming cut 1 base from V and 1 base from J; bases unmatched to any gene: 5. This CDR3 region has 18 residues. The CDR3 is CATSDFRTGGFSYNEQFF. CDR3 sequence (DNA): TGTGCCACCAGTGATTTTAGGACAGGGGGCTTTTCCTACAATGAGCAGTTCTTC.

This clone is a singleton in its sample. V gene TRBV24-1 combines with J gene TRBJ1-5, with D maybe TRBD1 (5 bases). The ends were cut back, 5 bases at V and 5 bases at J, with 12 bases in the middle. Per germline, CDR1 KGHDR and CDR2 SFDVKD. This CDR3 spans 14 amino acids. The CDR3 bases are TGTGCCACCAGTGGCCCCGGGGGGTATCAGCCCCAGCATTTT. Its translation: CATSGPGGYQPQHF.

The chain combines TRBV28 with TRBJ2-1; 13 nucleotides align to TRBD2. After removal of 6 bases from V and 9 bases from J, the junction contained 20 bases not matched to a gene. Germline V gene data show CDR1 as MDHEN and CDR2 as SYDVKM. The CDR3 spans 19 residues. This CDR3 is CASSSALGNGLAGAGEQFF. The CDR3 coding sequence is TGTGCCAGCAGCTCTGCCCTGGGGAACGGACTAGCGGGAGCTGGTGAGCAGTTCTTC.

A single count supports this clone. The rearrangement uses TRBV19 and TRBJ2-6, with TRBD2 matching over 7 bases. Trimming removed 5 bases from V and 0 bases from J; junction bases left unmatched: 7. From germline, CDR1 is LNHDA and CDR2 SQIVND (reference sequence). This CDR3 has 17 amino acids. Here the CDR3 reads CASSSGLPYSGANVLTF. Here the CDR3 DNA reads TGTGCCAGTAGTTCGGGACTACCCTACTCTGGGGCCAACGTCCTGACTTTC.

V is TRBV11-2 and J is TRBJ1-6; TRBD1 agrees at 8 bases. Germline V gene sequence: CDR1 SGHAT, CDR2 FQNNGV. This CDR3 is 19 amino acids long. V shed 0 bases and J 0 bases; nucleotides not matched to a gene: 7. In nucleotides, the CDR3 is TGTGCCAGCAGCTTAGATGAGGCAGGGGGCTACTCCTATAATTCACCCCTCCACTTT. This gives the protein CASSLDEAGGYSYNSPLHF. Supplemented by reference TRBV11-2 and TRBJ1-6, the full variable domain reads EAGVAQSPRYKIIEKRQSVAFWCNPISGHATLYWYQQILGQGPKLLIQFQNNGVVDDSQLPKDRFSAERLKGVDSTLKIQPAKLEDSAVYLCASSLDEAGGYSYNSPLHFGNGTRLTVT.

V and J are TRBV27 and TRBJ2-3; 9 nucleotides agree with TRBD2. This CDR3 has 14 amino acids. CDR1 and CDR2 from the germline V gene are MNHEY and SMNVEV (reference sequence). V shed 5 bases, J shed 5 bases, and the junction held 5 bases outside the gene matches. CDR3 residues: CASSRGRAGDTQYF. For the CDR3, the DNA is TGTGCCAGCAGTCGCGGGAGGGCCGGAGATACGCAGTATTTT.

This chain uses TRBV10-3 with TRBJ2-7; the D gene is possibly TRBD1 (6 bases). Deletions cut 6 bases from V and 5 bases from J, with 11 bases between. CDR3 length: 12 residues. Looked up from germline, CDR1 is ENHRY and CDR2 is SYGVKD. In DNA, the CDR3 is TGTGCCATCAGGGGTGGGGGCGACGAGCAGTACTTC. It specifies CAIRGGGDEQYF.

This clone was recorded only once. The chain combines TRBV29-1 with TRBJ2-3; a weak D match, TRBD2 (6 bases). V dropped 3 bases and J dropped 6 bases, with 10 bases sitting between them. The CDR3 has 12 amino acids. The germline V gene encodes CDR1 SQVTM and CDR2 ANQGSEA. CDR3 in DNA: TGCAGCGTTGATCCCGGAGGGGATACGCAGTATTTT. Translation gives CSVDPGGDTQYF.

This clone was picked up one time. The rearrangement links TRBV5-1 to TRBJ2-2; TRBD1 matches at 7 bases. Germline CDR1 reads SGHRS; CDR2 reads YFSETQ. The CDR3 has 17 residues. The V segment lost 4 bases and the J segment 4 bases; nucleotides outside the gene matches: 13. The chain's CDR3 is CASSPIPSYRGTGELFF. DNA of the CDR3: TGCGCCAGCAGCCCGATTCCCTCCTACAGGGGCACCGGGGAGCTGTTTTTT.

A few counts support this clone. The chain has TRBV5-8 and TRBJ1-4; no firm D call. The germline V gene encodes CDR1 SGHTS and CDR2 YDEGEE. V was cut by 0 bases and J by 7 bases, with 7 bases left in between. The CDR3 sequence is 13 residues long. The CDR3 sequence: CASSLVRFEKLFF. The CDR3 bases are TGTGCCAGCAGCTTGGTTCGTTTTGAAAAACTGTTTTTT.

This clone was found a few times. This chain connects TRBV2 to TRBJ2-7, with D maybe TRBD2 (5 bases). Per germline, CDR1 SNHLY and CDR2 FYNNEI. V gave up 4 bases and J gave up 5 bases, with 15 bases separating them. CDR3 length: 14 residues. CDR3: CASSGAAAGHEQYF. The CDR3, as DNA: TGTGCCAGCAGTGGGGCGGCCGCGGGTCACGAGCAGTACTTC. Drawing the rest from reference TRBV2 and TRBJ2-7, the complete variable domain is EPEVTQTPSHQVTQMGQEVILRCVPISNHLYFYWYRQILGQKVEFLVSFYNNEISEKSEIFDDQFSVERPDGSNFTLKIRSTKLEDSAMYFCASSGAAAGHEQYFGPGTRLTVT.